The 29 T cell receptor beta chains reported below all come from one sample, sequenced in a study of T cells in Graves' hyperthyroidism and ophthalmopathy (dated by TCRdb to about 2019). The library was obtained by multiplex PCR. These reads were obtained on an Illumina HiSeq 2000. The TCR beta CDR3 regions were amplified from RNA transcripts. The TCR CDR3 was subjected to a first round of RT-PCR using the HTBI primer set and the Qiagen OneStep RT-PCR kit. TCRdb trimmed the raw reads at Q25, called clones with MiXCR and kept productive beta chains. Under each unique CDR3 protein, matching rows form one entry showing the most common genes and DNA. Within this sample are 350,000 to 400,000 distinct CDR3 sequences, with roughly 13% of them counted one time only. The ten largest make up 11% of the sample. Sequenced input: blood. These receptors originate from an older woman with Graves' hyperthyroidism.

This chain uses TRBV7-9 with TRBJ2-5; D is perhaps TRBD2 (6 bases). The CDR3 contains 18 residues. Looked up from germline, CDR1 is SEHNR and CDR2 is FQNEAQ (reference sequence). V was clipped by 3 bases and J by 1 base, with 21 bases between them. CDR3 loop: CASSLNWFGDSSQETQYF. The CDR3, as DNA: TGTGCCAGCAGCTTGAATTGGTTCGGGGACTCATCCCAAGAGACCCAGTACTTC.

Details on this clonotype: This may stem from a read error, because a much larger clone lies one nucleotide away. The V gene is TRBV18, the J gene TRBJ2-3; 11 nucleotides align to TRBD2. Germline-derived CDR1 and CDR2 are KGHSH and LQKENI. J lost 1 base, V lost 1 base, and 7 bases had no gene match. The CDR3 contains 18 residues. CDR3 DNA: TGTGCCAGCTCACCACGACTGACTAGCGGGGAAGGCACAGATACGCAGTATTTT. It is translated as CASSPRLTSGEGTDTQYF.

This clonotype showed up many times. The chain joins TRBV28 to TRBJ2-7; TRBD1 matches at 9 bases. The trim removed 5 bases at V and 6 bases at J, leaving 11 bases unmatched. The CDR3 is 15 residues long. CDR1 and CDR2 from the germline V gene are MDHEN and SYDVKM. Written as DNA, the CDR3 is TGTGCCAGCAGTGTAGGACAGGGGTACAGATTCGAGCAGTACTTC. Translation: CASSVGQGYRFEQYF. Full variable domain (remainder filled in from reference TRBV28 and TRBJ2-7): DVKVTQSSRYLVKRTGEKVFLECVQDMDHENMFWYRQDPGLGLRLIYFSYDVKMKEKGDIPEGYSVSREKKERFSLILESASTNQTSMYLCASSVGQGYRFEQYFGPGTRLTVT.

This clonotype was detected a few times. The V call is TRBV19, the J call TRBJ2-7, with 12 nucleotides matching TRBD2. CDR1 is LNHDA, CDR2 SQIVND, per germline (reference sequence). This CDR3 is built from 16 residues. J gave up 2 bases and V 1 base, and 3 bases lay outside the gene matches. CDR3 amino acids: CASSIVTSGRPYEQYF. The CDR3 DNA is TGTGCCAGTAGTATAGTTACTAGCGGGAGGCCCTACGAGCAGTACTTC.

This clonotype was picked up a small number of times. The gene calls are TRBV7-9 and TRBJ2-1, with TRBD2 matching over 16 bases. The CDR3 runs 20 residues. Germline V gene lookup returns CDR1 SEHNR and CDR2 FQNEAQ (reference sequence). The V and J ends lost 1 base and 4 bases, in that order; junction bases with no gene match: 10. In DNA, the CDR3 is TGTGCCAGCAGCTTAGGAGCCGGGACTAGCGGGAGGGGAAATTACAATGAGCAGTTCTTC. Translated: CASSLGAGTSGRGNYNEQFF.

This clonotype occurred a few times. The J gene is TRBJ2-1, the V gene TRBV7-9, with TRBD2 identical over 8 bases. The germline V gene has CDR1 SEHNR and CDR2 FQNEAQ (reference sequence). The CDR3 runs 18 residues. J was trimmed by 0 bases and V by 1 base; bases with no gene match: 8. The CDR3 region is CASSLVPSSGSSYNEQFF. The CDR3 nucleotides read TGTGCCAGCAGCTTAGTCCCATCGAGCGGGAGCTCCTACAATGAGCAGTTCTTC.

This clonotype was seen ten or more times. This rearrangement joins TRBV5-1 to TRBJ1-1, with D unresolved. There are 18 residues in the CDR3. Germline CDR1 reads SGHRS; CDR2 reads YFSETQ. The ends were cut back, 0 bases at V and 0 bases at J, with 18 bases in the middle. The CDR3 sequence: CASSLGFAGYGMNTEAFF. In DNA form, the CDR3 reads TGCGCCAGCAGCTTGGGGTTCGCGGGATACGGGATGAACACTGAAGCTTTCTTT.

The chain links TRBV14 to TRBJ2-1; tentatively, D is TRBD1 or TRBD2 (6 bases each). CDR1 and CDR2 (germline): SGHDN, FVKESK. This CDR3 region has 14 residues. V lost 4 bases and J 7 bases, leaving 14 bases between the germline ends. CDR3 region: CASSPRWGANEQFF. As DNA, the CDR3 is TGTGCCAGCAGCCCCCGGTGGGGGGCTAATGAGCAGTTCTTC.

The sample holds a few counts of this clonotype. The V and J genes are TRBV19 and TRBJ1-2, with a tentative D call TRBD1 (5 bases). Trimming removed 3 bases from V and 5 bases from J, with 7 bases in between. The CDR3 covers 12 residues. The V gene's germline CDR1 is LNHDA and CDR2 SQIVND (reference sequence). In DNA form, the CDR3 reads TGTGCCAGTAGTATGGGGGGGTATGGCTACACCTTC. This sequence encodes CASSMGGYGYTF.

The chain is built from TRBV10-3 and TRBJ2-7; D is perhaps TRBD1 or TRBD2 (5 bases each). Trimming stripped 4 bases from V and 0 bases from J, with 13 bases between. This CDR3 has 15 amino acids. Germline CDR1 and CDR2: ENHRY and SYGVKD. DNA of the CDR3: TGTGCCATCAGTGGAAGGGACCGAAACTCCTACGAGCAGTACTTC. Its translation is CAISGRDRNSYEQYF.

This clonotype came up many times. The chain links TRBV19 to TRBJ2-1; TRBD2 agrees at 8 bases. The CDR3 loop spans 19 amino acids. CDR1 and CDR2 from the germline V gene are LNHDA and SQIVND (reference sequence). V was clipped by 0 bases and J by 3 bases; unmatched bases: 13. CDR3 in DNA: TGTGCCAGTAGTATAGATCTTGGGGTCTTTGGGACTAGCTACAATGAGCAGTTCTTC. It codes for CASSIDLGVFGTSYNEQFF.

The V and J genes are TRBV15 and TRBJ2-1; 7 bases match TRBD2. J was trimmed by 4 bases and V by 0 bases; bases with no gene match: 3. This CDR3 is 15 amino acids long. The germline CDR1 and CDR2 sequences are LNHNV and YYDKDF (reference sequence). The CDR3 reads CATSRDPGGYNEQFF. The CDR3 region has the DNA TGTGCCACCAGCAGAGACCCCGGGGGGTACAATGAGCAGTTCTTC.

This clonotype was found a few times. This sequence joins TRBV5-1 and TRBJ1-2; tentative D call: TRBD1 (6 bases). The CDR3 is 14 residues long. Germline CDR1 reads SGHRS; CDR2 reads YFSETQ. Trimming took 0 bases from V and 8 from J, leaving 14 bases between them. The CDR3 DNA reads TGCGCCAGCAGCTTGGGGGCACAGGGATCCGGCTACACCTTC. It translates to CASSLGAQGSGYTF.

The rearrangement uses TRBV7-9 and TRBJ2-7; 9 bases agree with TRBD2. This CDR3 is 13 amino acids long. Germline V CDR1 and CDR2: SEHNR, FQNEAQ (reference sequence). V lost 0 bases, J lost 9 bases, and 3 bases stayed unmatched. CDR3 sequence reads: CASSLAAGGGQYF. The CDR3 DNA reads TGTGCCAGCAGCTTAGCCGCGGGAGGGGGGCAGTACTTC.

V usage is TRBV10-3 and J usage is TRBJ2-7; 8 nucleotides match TRBD2. The junction had 9 bases not matched to a gene; V was cut back by 6 bases and J by 2 bases. The CDR3 is made up of 15 amino acids. The germline V gene encodes CDR1 ENHRY and CDR2 SYGVKD. The CDR3 DNA follows: TGTGCCATCAGGGGCTTTCGGGAGGGCCCCTACGAGCAGTACTTC. Translated: CAIRGFREGPYEQYF.

The table lists this clonotype with many counts. The chain has TRBV2 and TRBJ2-5; 7 bases are shared with TRBD2. CDR1 and CDR2 from the germline V gene are SNHLY and FYNNEI. This CDR3 has 13 amino acids. V lost 6 bases, J lost 5 bases, and 6 bases stayed unmatched. DNA of the CDR3: TGTGCCAGCAGATCTAGCGGCGGGGAGACCCAGTACTTC. It specifies CASRSSGGETQYF.

This clonotype was seen more than once but under ten times. V gene TRBV5-1 combines with J gene TRBJ2-1; D may be TRBD2 (7 bases). V was shortened by 6 bases and J by 5 bases, with 18 bases between the two germline ends. From germline, CDR1 is SGHRS and CDR2 YFSETQ. This CDR3 has 15 amino acids. The CDR3 region has the DNA TGCGCCAGCACAACGTGGGGGGGGGCAGACAATGAGCAGTTCTTC. Translation: CASTTWGGADNEQFF.

This clonotype was seen repeatedly, ten times or more. The genes are TRBV30 and TRBJ2-1; no firm D call. V lost 0 bases, J lost 10 bases, and 7 bases lay in between. The CDR3 spans 11 residues. The germline V gene encodes CDR1 GTSNPN and CDR2 SVGIG (reference sequence). In DNA, the CDR3 is TGTGCCTGGAGTGTACGGTTAGAGCAGTTCTTC. Translation: CAWSVRLEQFF.

The chain has TRBV19 and TRBJ2-7; TRBD1 is a possible D gene (5 bases). Trimming pared 3 bases from V and 4 bases from J, leaving 13 bases between. Germline-derived CDR1 and CDR2 are LNHDA and SQIVND (reference sequence). The CDR3 has 14 residues. CDR3 sequence: CASSIQGKEYEQYF. CDR3 nucleotides: TGTGCCAGTAGTATTCAGGGAAAAGAGTACGAGCAGTACTTC.

This clonotype was detected ten times or more. This rearrangement joins TRBV12-3 or TRBV12-4 to TRBJ1-1, with TRBD1 matching 7 bases. The CDR3 loop spans 13 amino acids. Trimming took 3 bases from V and 3 from J; bases not matched to a gene: 1. The CDR3 bases are TGTGCCAGCAGTTTCCAGGGGGACACTGAAGCTTTCTTT. Protein: CASSFQGDTEAFF.

This clonotype has ten or more counts. The chain recombines TRBV20-1 with TRBJ2-7; 12 bases are shared with TRBD2. After removal of 3 bases from V and 7 bases from J, the junction contained 4 bases not matched to a gene. The CDR3 covers 13 residues. Germline-derived CDR1 and CDR2 are DFQATT and SNEGSKA (reference sequence). CDR3 region: CSASLAGGWEQYF. The CDR3 DNA reads as TGCAGTGCTAGCCTAGCGGGAGGGTGGGAGCAGTACTTC.

This clonotype was detected many times. V usage is TRBV5-1 and J usage is TRBJ2-2, with D unresolved. Germline-derived CDR1 and CDR2 are SGHRS and YFSETQ. The CDR3 length is 13 residues. Trimming left V 4 bases short and J 5 bases short, with 9 bases between. The CDR3 reads CASSPDGTGELFF. The CDR3 bases are TGCGCCAGCAGCCCCGACGGGACCGGGGAGCTGTTTTTT.

This clonotype was recorded at least ten times. The rearrangement joins TRBV27 to TRBJ1-1; perhaps TRBD1 as D (6 bases). The CDR3 has 14 amino acids. The germline V gene has CDR1 MNHEY and CDR2 SMNVEV (reference sequence). The V and J ends lost 4 bases and 4 bases respectively, with 13 bases between them. CDR3 bases: TGTGCCAGCAGTTATACAGGGATCGTCACTGAAGCTTTCTTT. Amino acids: CASSYTGIVTEAFF.

This clonotype was seen only a few times. The rearrangement joins TRBV19 to TRBJ2-1, with TRBD1 matching over 9 bases. Germline V gene data show CDR1 as LNHDA and CDR2 as SQIVND (reference sequence). CDR3 length: 16 amino acids. V lost 7 bases, J lost 8 bases, and 15 bases stayed unmatched. The CDR3 sequence is CASTDRGVWKSDEQFF. CDR3 DNA sequence: TGTGCCAGTACGGACAGGGGAGTGTGGAAATCGGATGAGCAGTTCTTC.

This clonotype was recorded many times. Sequence at one end of the junction differs from germline and may be a read error. This rearrangement joins TRBV5-1 to TRBJ2-5; D might be TRBD1 or TRBD2, each matching 5 bases. Germline CDR1 reads SGHRS; CDR2 reads YFSETQ. The length of the CDR3 is 13 residues. The CDR3 nucleotides read TGTGCCAGCAGTTTTGGGGGTCAAGAGACCCAGTACTTC. It encodes CASSFGGQETQYF. Together with reference TRBV5-1 and TRBJ2-5, the CDR3 gives the full variable domain: KAGVTQTPRYLIKTRGQQVTLSCSPISGHRSVSWYQQTPGQGLQFLFEYFSETQRNKGNFPGRFSGRQFSNSRSEMNVSTLELGDSALYLCASSFGGQETQYFGPGTRLLVL.

Many counts were recorded for this clonotype. The V and J genes are TRBV3-1 and TRBJ2-2; no clear D. Trimming stripped 3 bases from V and 8 bases from J, with 7 bases between. Germline CDR1 is LGHDT and CDR2 is YNNKEL (reference sequence). This CDR3 is 12 amino acids long. CDR3 nucleotides: TGTGCCAGCAGCCAGGGTTCAGGGGAGCTGTTTTTT. Protein: CASSQGSGELFF.

This chain links TRBV5-1 with TRBJ2-5; TRBD2 aligns across 7 bases. The CDR3 is made up of 14 amino acids. Germline lookup yields CDR1 SGHRS and CDR2 YFSETQ. Unmatched junction bases numbered 5, after V lost 3 bases and J lost 3 bases. CDR3 residues: CASSSTLAEETQYF. CDR3 nucleotide sequence: TGCGCCAGCAGCTCCACTCTAGCGGAAGAGACCCAGTACTTC.

This clonotype was found many times. The V call is TRBV7-9, the J call TRBJ2-1; D tentatively reads TRBD1 or TRBD2 (5 bases each). Germline V gives CDR1 SEHNR, CDR2 FQNEAQ (reference sequence). The CDR3 contains 15 residues. V was shortened by 5 bases and J by 8 bases, with 19 bases between the two germline ends. CDR3 amino acids: CASSVRGTGWDEQFF. The CDR3 bases are TGTGCCAGCAGCGTAAGAGGGACGGGTTGGGATGAGCAGTTCTTC.

The gene calls are TRBV11-2 and TRBJ2-1; 14 nucleotides align to TRBD2. With V trimmed by 7 bases and J by 0 bases, 17 bases remained unmatched. Germline assignment: CDR1 SGHAT and CDR2 FQNNGV. This CDR3 spans 21 amino acids. The DNA of the CDR3 is TGTGCCAGCAAGCTACAGCGAACCGGGACTAGCGGGAGTGTCTCCTACAATGAGCAGTTCTTC. Translation gives CASKLQRTGTSGSVSYNEQFF.